Shown below are 21 T cell receptor beta chains from a single sample sequenced in a study of STAT5B mutations in CD4+ large granular lymphocyte leukemia. Clones were sequenced by immunoSEQ multiplex PCR, and TCRdb holds only the in-frame ones, with some missing. The table includes tens of thousands of clones, about 71% detected once. The material sequenced was CD4+ T cells from blood buffy coats. The receptors stem from a human donor in good health.

The chain carries TRBV19 and TRBJ1-2; 7 bases map to TRBD1. The junction had 10 bases not matched to a gene; V was cut back by 4 bases and J by 8 bases. The CDR3 has 14 amino acids. The germline V gene encodes CDR1 LNHDA and CDR2 SQIVND (reference sequence). The CDR3 DNA follows: TGTGCCAGTAGTACCCGACAGGGCCCGGGGGGCTACACCTTC. Translation gives CASSTRQGPGGYTF.

The V call is TRBV6-5, the J call TRBJ2-3, with D perhaps given as TRBD1 or TRBD2 (5 bases each). This CDR3 comprises 13 residues. V was shortened by 7 bases and J by 1 base, with 9 bases between the two germline ends. From germline, CDR1 is MNHEY and CDR2 SVGAGI. CDR3 sequence reads: CASIMGGTDTQYF. CDR3 nucleotide sequence: TGTGCCAGCATAATGGGGGGCACAGATACGCAGTATTTT.

The chain combines TRBV19 with TRBJ1-1; no definite D call. Deletions cut 4 bases from V and 1 base from J, with 7 bases between. Germline V gene data show CDR1 as LNHDA and CDR2 as SQIVND (reference sequence). The CDR3 consists of 13 residues. The CDR3 reads CASSTDQNTEAFF. CDR3 DNA: TGTGCCAGTAGTACCGATCAGAACACTGAAGCTTTCTTT.

The V call is TRBV14, the J call TRBJ1-2; weak D call: TRBD1 (6 bases). The CDR3 extends over 13 amino acids. Germline CDR1 is SGHDN and CDR2 is FVKESK. V shed 7 bases and J shed 4 bases, with 13 bases lying between them. In nucleotides, the CDR3 is TGTGCCAGCAATTCAGGGACATCCTATGGCTACACCTTC. Translated: CASNSGTSYGYTF.

J is TRBJ2-5 and V is TRBV7-8, with 7 positions matching TRBD1. The CDR3 spans 16 residues. CDR1 is SGHVS, CDR2 FQNEAQ, per germline. With 1 base clipped from V and 1 base from J, the junction kept 6 bases outside the gene matches. The DNA for the CDR3 is TGTGCCAGCAGCTTAGGGGACAGTTACCCCCAAGAGACCCAGTACTTC. Amino acids: CASSLGDSYPQETQYF.

The chain recombines TRBV18 with TRBJ2-7; 9 positions match TRBD1. The ends lost 5 bases at V and 6 bases at J; junction bases unmatched: 11. CDR1 is KGHSH, CDR2 LQKENI, per germline. This CDR3 has 15 residues. Here the CDR3 DNA reads TGTGCCAGCTCAAAAAACCCCGGGACAGGGATCGAGCAGTACTTC. It encodes CASSKNPGTGIEQYF.

The chain combines TRBV27 with TRBJ1-2; no firm D call. This CDR3 has 15 residues. With 2 bases removed from V and 2 bases from J, the gap between germline ends came to 12 bases. CDR1 and CDR2 (germline): MNHEY, SMNVEV (reference sequence). The CDR3 loop is CASSLRLTGNYGYTF. CDR3 bases: TGTGCCAGCAGTTTAAGGTTAACCGGCAACTATGGCTACACCTTC.

This chain joins TRBV9 and TRBJ2-3; 7 bases map to TRBD1. The CDR3 is 16 residues long. Germline V gene sequence: CDR1 SGDLS, CDR2 YYNGEE. Germline trimming cut 2 bases from V and 2 bases from J; bases unmatched to any gene: 8. DNA of the CDR3: TGTGCCAGCAGCGTCGAGGGGGACAGAGCCACAGATACGCAGTATTTT. Translated, it gives CASSVEGDRATDTQYF.

This chain uses TRBV19 with TRBJ1-1; 9 nucleotides match TRBD1. The CDR3 totals 15 residues. Germline V gene data show CDR1 as LNHDA and CDR2 as SQIVND (reference sequence). Unmatched junction bases numbered 10, after V lost 7 bases and J lost 4 bases. The CDR3 protein is CASIKGQGRGTEAFF. The CDR3 DNA is TGTGCCAGTATAAAGGGACAGGGACGGGGCACTGAAGCTTTCTTT.

The chain links TRBV30 to TRBJ2-1; the D is unclear. The length of the CDR3 is 14 residues. CDR1 and CDR2 (germline): GTSNPN, SVGIG (reference sequence). The V end was cut by 3 bases, the J end by 4 bases, with 13 bases between. The CDR3 nucleotides are TGTGCCTGGAGCCCTACCCTCCGGTACAATGAGCAGTTCTTC. It codes for CAWSPTLRYNEQFF.

This clone came up a few times. The rearrangement links TRBV7-8 to TRBJ1-5; 7 nucleotides align to TRBD1. From germline, CDR1 is SGHVS and CDR2 FQNEAQ. The CDR3 has 16 amino acids. V shed 1 base, J shed 11 bases, and the junction held 14 bases outside the gene matches. The CDR3 DNA is TGTGCCAGCAGCTTAGTGCCGGGACAGCAATCTTTGGCCCAGCATTTT. It encodes CASSLVPGQQSLAQHF.

The chain couples TRBV19 to TRBJ2-5, with TRBD1 matching 9 bases. The germline V gene encodes CDR1 LNHDA and CDR2 SQIVND (reference sequence). The CDR3 totals 14 residues. Unmatched junction bases numbered 6, after V lost 5 bases and J lost 5 bases. CDR3 amino acids: CASSAGQGGETQYF. The CDR3 region has the DNA TGTGCCAGTAGTGCGGGACAGGGAGGGGAGACCCAGTACTTC.

This sequence joins TRBV20-1 and TRBJ1-1; possible D gene TRBD1, 5 bases. Germline-derived CDR1 and CDR2 are DFQATT and SNEGSKA (reference sequence). The CDR3 runs to 10 residues. This chain's CDR3 is CTDRDTEAFF. The CDR3, as DNA: TGCACCGACAGAGACACTGAAGCTTTCTTT.

The CDR3 nucleotides read TGTGCCAGCTTAACTAGCGGGGGACTCGGAGAGACCCAGTACTTC. Its protein product is CASLTSGGLGETQYF. The rearrangement uses TRBV2 and TRBJ2-5; 11 bases are shared with TRBD2. V was clipped by 8 bases and J by 4 bases; unmatched bases: 9. CDR3 length: 15 residues. Germline loops: CDR1 SNHLY, CDR2 FYNNEI.

The V and J genes are TRBV7-3 and TRBJ2-2, with D perhaps matching TRBD1 or TRBD2 (6 bases each). This CDR3 comprises 13 residues. The germline V gene encodes CDR1 SGHTA and CDR2 FQGTGA. Trimming left V 8 bases short and J 6 bases short, with 13 bases between. CDR3 DNA sequence: TGTGCCAGCCGGGGGCCCGGGGCCGGGGAGCTGTTTTTT. It translates to CASRGPGAGELFF.

This clone was observed once. The CDR3 region has the DNA TGTGCCATCATCGGTAGGGGGACCCCGAACACCGGGGAGCTGTTTTTT. It encodes CAIIGRGTPNTGELFF. The genes are TRBV10-3 and TRBJ2-2; tentative D call: TRBD1 (6 bases). Between the trimmed V and J ends, which lost 7 bases and 0 bases, there was a span of 15 bases. The CDR3 spans 16 residues. Per the germline V gene, CDR1 is ENHRY and CDR2 is SYGVKD.

The chain links TRBV19 to TRBJ1-4; 7 nucleotides align to TRBD1. The CDR3 covers 13 residues. The V gene's germline CDR1 is LNHDA and CDR2 SQIVND (reference sequence). After removal of 10 bases from V and 8 bases from J, the junction contained 10 bases not matched to a gene. The CDR3 DNA reads TGTGCCACAGCGGAGGGGGCGCGGGAAAAACTGTTTTTT. This codes for CATAEGAREKLFF.

The V call is TRBV16, the J call TRBJ1-1, with D possibly being TRBD1 (6 bases). The V end lost 1 base, the J end lost 7 bases, and 13 bases lay between the germline ends. This CDR3 has 14 residues. The V gene's germline CDR1 is KGHSY and CDR2 FQNENV. CDR3 bases: TGTGCCAGCAGCCAATTTGCAGGGGAGGGTGAAGCTTTCTTT. Translating gives CASSQFAGEGEAFF.

The chain couples TRBV5-4 to TRBJ2-7; no firm D call. The V gene's germline CDR1 is SGHNT and CDR2 YYREEE (reference sequence). The CDR3 length is 15 residues. Trimming pared 3 bases from V and 1 base from J, leaving 14 bases between. CDR3 sequence (DNA): TGTGCCAGCAGCTCCCGAATGGGCCTTTCCTACGAGCAGTACTTC. Its translation: CASSSRMGLSYEQYF.

This rearrangement joins TRBV4-1 to TRBJ1-4, with 10 bases identical to TRBD1. CDR1 MGHRA and CDR2 YSYEKL come from the germline V gene. With 2 bases clipped from V and 0 bases from J, the junction kept 6 bases outside the gene matches. CDR3 length: 18 residues. The CDR3 DNA reads TGCGCCAGCAGCCAAACGGGACAGGGGCGAGCAACTAATGAAAAACTGTTTTTT. Translating it yields CASSQTGQGRATNEKLFF.

The chain uses TRBV18 and TRBJ1-4, with D hard to call. The germline CDR1 and CDR2 sequences are KGHSH and LQKENI. CDR3 length equals 13 residues. V shed 2 bases and J shed 4 bases, with 5 bases lying between them. The CDR3 reads CASSPGDNEKLFF. CDR3 sequence (DNA): TGTGCCAGCTCACCAGGGGATAATGAAAAACTGTTTTTT.